The entry below gives a single TCR beta chain sequence along with its context. This specimen comes from a study of T cells in localized non-small cell lung cancer. CDR3 length equals 14 residues. V dropped 1 base and J dropped 3; count of bases not matched to a gene: 3. The germline V gene encodes CDR1 SEHNR and CDR2 FQNEAQ (reference sequence). The assay was immunoSEQ multiplex PCR, and TCRdb's table has in-frame clones only and misses some. The table shows about 26,000 clones, with 88% occurring only once. The chain couples TRBV7-9 to TRBJ2-7; 7 bases are shared with TRBD1. The sample consisted of peripheral blood, taken before any cancer treatment. The source is a female donor older than 55 with stage II squamous cell lung carcinoma. Written as DNA, the CDR3 is TGTGCCAGCAGCTTAGTAGGGGGCGGCTACGAGCAGTACTTC. It specifies CASSLVGGGYEQYF. Variable domain in full (rest from reference TRBV7-9 and TRBJ2-7): DTGVSQNPRHKITKRGQNVTFRCDPISEHNRLYWYRQTLGQGPEFLTYFQNEAQLEKSRLLSDRFSAERPKGSFSTLEIQRTEQGDSAMYLCASSLVGGGYEQYFGPGTRLTVT.